The subject of this entry is one T cell receptor beta chain. Given a much more abundant clone one base away, this may be a read error. This CDR3 contains 11 residues. The V gene's germline CDR1 is KGHDR and CDR2 SFDVKD. Trimming shortened V by 9 bases and J by 3 bases, and 7 bases separated the two germline ends. The record originates from a study of T-cell reconstitution after alpha-beta-depleted transplantation in children. This sample's TCRbeta library carried unique molecular identifier barcodes. MiXCR, applied by TCRdb to the PCR reads, yields one record per CDR3 protein. Altogether roughly 590,000 distinct CDR3 sequences are present, 16% being singletons, with the ten largest covering 1.1%.

The sequenced sample was PBMCs from the stem cell graft donor, obtained from the stem cell graft. The TCR sequence derives from a human donor who donated a stem cell graft to a child with acute myeloid leukemia. V usage is TRBV24-1 and J usage is TRBJ2-5, with D unclear. This chain's CDR3 is CATGREETQYF. The CDR3, as DNA: TGTGCCACCGGCAGAGAAGAGACCCAGTACTTC.